Sequencing of this TCR beta chain was carried out in a study of Ad26.COV2.S vaccination and SARS-CoV-2 variants. The overall study: Vaccine-arm donor from the placebo-controlled COV1001 Ad26.COV2.S trial.

Concerning this clone itself: Its antigen is unidentified.

Overall study results and limits: Those who received vaccine or placebo ended up with similar non-spike TCR breadth.

Regarding treatment: roughly 18 received Ad26.COV2.S at low or high dose, single or two shots; about five received placebo; per-sample allocation not given. After the first vaccine or placebo injection, samples were drawn on day 63. V was pared by 7 bases and J by 2 bases, with 10 bases between. The CDR3 spans 14 residues. The germline V gene has CDR1 SGHKS and CDR2 YYEKEE (reference sequence). Sequencing used immunoSEQ multiplex PCR; TCRdb keeps in-frame clones, though not all of them. This table holds more than 300,000 clones, around 84% found once. J is TRBJ2-6 and V is TRBV5-5; TRBD1 is a possible D gene (6 bases). Sample: peripheral blood, taken in a trial of Ad26.COV2.S vaccine versus placebo. This receptor was obtained from a person aged 18-60 years who received the Ad26.COV2.S COVID-19 vaccine or a placebo. CDR3 amino acids: CASRTAAGANVLTF. The CDR3, as DNA: TGTGCCAGCCGGACAGCCGCTGGGGCCAACGTCCTGACTTTC. Looking up the rest from reference TRBV5-5 and TRBJ2-6 gives the full variable domain: DAGVTQSPTHLIKTRGQQVTLRCSPISGHKSVSWYQQVLGQGPQFIFQYYEKEERGRGNFPDRFSARQFPNYSSELNVNALLLGDSALYLCASRTAAGANVLTFGAGSRLTVL.